The 25 T cell receptor beta chains listed next were all sequenced from one sample in a study of Ad26.COV2.S vaccination and SARS-CoV-2 variants. Measured with immunoSEQ multiplex PCR; TCRdb has only the in-frame clones, and not every one. This table has about 280,000 clones, 70% to 90% appearing once. As for treatment: around 19 received Ad26.COV2.S at low or high dose, single or two shots; about five received placebo; per-sample allocation not given. After the first vaccine or placebo injection, samples were drawn on day 63. The material sequenced was peripheral blood, taken in a trial of Ad26.COV2.S vaccine versus placebo. The receptors were sampled from a person between 18 and 65 years old who received the Ad26.COV2.S COVID-19 vaccine or a placebo.

The V call is TRBV12-3 or TRBV12-4, the J call TRBJ1-1; D not resolved. V was cut by 6 bases and J by 1 base, with 9 bases left in between. CDR3 length: 13 residues. The CDR3 coding sequence is TGTGCCAGCAGAGGGTGGGGGAACACTGAAGCTTTCTTT. Encoded protein: CASRGWGNTEAFF.

Here the CDR3 DNA reads TGTGCCAGCAGCCCGGGACAGACCCTTACCGAGCAGTACTTC. Protein: CASSPGQTLTEQYF. The V gene is TRBV28, the J gene TRBJ2-7; TRBD1 aligns across 7 bases. Germline CDR1 reads MDHEN; CDR2 reads SYDVKM. The V and J ends lost 6 bases and 6 bases, in that order; junction bases with no gene match: 11. The CDR3 runs 14 residues. Filled out from reference TRBV28 and TRBJ2-7, the complete variable domain reads DVKVTQSSRYLVKRTGEKVFLECVQDMDHENMFWYRQDPGLGLRLIYFSYDVKMKEKGDIPEGYSVSREKKERFSLILESASTNQTSMYLCASSPGQTLTEQYFGPGTRLTVT.

This chain links TRBV4-1 with TRBJ1-3; TRBD1 matches at 9 bases. Trimming at V came to 2 bases and at J to 0 bases, leaving 2 bases not matched to a gene. The CDR3 is 16 residues long. The germline gives CDR1 MGHRA, CDR2 YSYEKL. The CDR3 reads CASSQPDRGSGNTIYF. CDR3 DNA: TGCGCCAGCAGCCAACCGGACAGGGGCTCTGGAAACACCATATATTTT.

The V gene is TRBV29-1, the J gene TRBJ1-1, with TRBD1 matching 7 bases. The CDR3 is 14 residues long. CDR1 is SQVTM and CDR2 is ANQGSEA in the germline V gene. Losses at the gene ends were 5 bases for V and 5 bases for J; bases not matched to a gene: 11. DNA for the CDR3: TGCAGCGTTTTCCGGGACAGTAATCCGACTGAAGCTTTCTTT. Translating gives CSVFRDSNPTEAFF.

The J gene is TRBJ2-4, the V gene TRBV18; 8 bases align to TRBD1. Germline lookup yields CDR1 KGHSH and CDR2 LQKENI. This CDR3 contains 15 residues. Germline trimming cut 6 bases from V and 0 bases from J; bases unmatched to any gene: 4. DNA for the CDR3: TGTGCCAGCTCGCAAACAGGGGGAGCCAAAAACATTCAGTACTTC. This codes for CASSQTGGAKNIQYF. Complete variable domain (other parts from reference TRBV18 and TRBJ2-4): NAGVMQNPRHLVRRRGQEARLRCSPMKGHSHVYWYRQLPEEGLKFMVYLQKENIIDESGMPKERFSAEFPKEGPSILRIQQVVRGDSAAYFCASSQTGGAKNIQYFGAGTRLSVL.

A single count supports this clone. Sequence at one end of the junction differs from germline and may be a read error. The chain is built from TRBV15 and TRBJ2-2; the D gene is possibly TRBD1 (6 bases). CDR3 length: 16 amino acids. From germline, CDR1 is LNHNV and CDR2 YYDKDF (reference sequence). Here the CDR3 reads CATRRAGQWNTGELFF. The CDR3 DNA is TGTGCCACCAGGAGAGCAGGACAGTGGAACACCGGGGAGCTGTTTTTT.

This clone appeared a single time. This chain links TRBV6-5 with TRBJ1-1, with TRBD1 matching over 8 bases. Germline assignment: CDR1 MNHEY and CDR2 SVGAGI. V lost 3 bases and J lost 10; bases outside the gene matches: 13. CDR3 length: 15 amino acids. CDR3 nucleotide sequence: TGTGCCAGCAGTTATCAGGGGGCCCATCCATCGGGAGCTTTCTTT. This sequence encodes CASSYQGAHPSGAFF.

This clone came up once. This sequence joins TRBV7-2 and TRBJ1-2; D is undetermined. The CDR3 contains 13 residues. Trimming removed 3 bases at V and 5 bases at J, with 10 bases between. Germline V gene sequence: CDR1 SGHTA, CDR2 FQGNSA. CDR3 in amino acids: CASSFKVIYGYTF. The CDR3, as DNA: TGTGCCAGCAGCTTTAAGGTGATTTATGGCTACACCTTC.

The chain uses TRBV3-1 (or the pseudogene TRBV3-2) and TRBJ2-1; D is unresolved. CDR1 is LGHDT and CDR2 is YNNKEL in the germline V gene (reference sequence). Trimming shortened V by 1 base and J by 9 bases, and 10 bases separated the two germline ends. The length of the CDR3 is 13 residues. In DNA, the CDR3 is TGTGCCAGCAGCCAAGTAAGGGAAGGTGAGCAGTTCTTC. As protein: CASSQVREGEQFF.

The chain couples TRBV5-1 to TRBJ2-5; tentative D call: TRBD2 (5 bases). Trimming pared 4 bases from V and 3 bases from J, leaving 13 bases between. This CDR3 contains 14 residues. Germline assignment: CDR1 SGHRS and CDR2 YFSETQ. CDR3 protein: CASSPGVSKETQYF. The CDR3 nucleotides are TGCGCCAGCAGCCCCGGGGTTTCGAAAGAGACCCAGTACTTC.

In this sample, this clone turned up once. The chain links TRBV10-1 to TRBJ2-7, with 12 nucleotides matching TRBD1. From germline, CDR1 is WNHNN and CDR2 SYGVQD (reference sequence). V lost 8 bases, J lost 2 bases, and 16 bases stayed unmatched. The CDR3 has 18 residues. The CDR3 DNA reads TGCGCCAGCCTTACCGGGACAGGGGGCCCAATCCCAACCTACGAGCAGTACTTC. It codes for CASLTGTGGPIPTYEQYF.

This chain joins TRBV9 and TRBJ1-1, with D possibly TRBD1 on 5 matching bases. The CDR3 is 13 residues long. CDR1 SGDLS and CDR2 YYNGEE come from the germline V gene. Trimming pared 4 bases from V and 1 base from J, leaving 8 bases between. CDR3 nucleotide sequence: TGTGCCAGCAGCATGGACACGAACACTGAAGCTTTCTTT. It specifies CASSMDTNTEAFF. Looking up the rest from reference TRBV9 and TRBJ1-1 gives the full variable domain: DSGVTQTPKHLITATGQRVTLRCSPRSGDLSVYWYQQSLDQGLQFLIQYYNGEERAKGNILERFSAQQFPDLHSELNLSSLELGDSALYFCASSMDTNTEAFFGQGTRLTVV.

J is TRBJ2-2 and V is TRBV10-1, with a weak D call TRBD2 (5 bases). CDR1 WNHNN and CDR2 SYGVQD come from the germline V gene (reference sequence). The germline V and J ends were trimmed by 7 bases and 2 bases, with 14 bases remaining between them. The CDR3 length is 15 residues. CDR3 in amino acids: CASTEGTINTGELFF. DNA of the CDR3: TGCGCCAGCACCGAGGGTACGATCAACACCGGGGAGCTGTTTTTT.

The chain recombines TRBV18 with TRBJ2-1; no definite D call. The CDR3 is made up of 14 amino acids. CDR1 KGHSH and CDR2 LQKENI come from the germline V gene. Trimming left V 3 bases short and J 7 bases short, with 13 bases between. The CDR3 sequence: CASSPRADWNEQFF. DNA for the CDR3: TGTGCCAGCTCACCTAGGGCAGACTGGAATGAGCAGTTCTTC. Together with reference TRBV18 and TRBJ2-1, the CDR3 gives the full variable domain: NAGVMQNPRHLVRRRGQEARLRCSPMKGHSHVYWYRQLPEEGLKFMVYLQKENIIDESGMPKERFSAEFPKEGPSILRIQQVVRGDSAAYFCASSPRADWNEQFFGPGTRLTVL.

This chain joins TRBV15 and TRBJ1-2; D is ambiguous. The germline V and J ends were trimmed by 5 bases and 6 bases, with 13 bases remaining between them. The CDR3 contains 13 residues. Germline assignment: CDR1 LNHNV and CDR2 YYDKDF (reference sequence). CDR3 bases: TGTGCCACCAGCCCCGGACTTCCTAATGGCTACACCTTC. It yields the protein CATSPGLPNGYTF.

V usage is TRBV6-6 and J usage is TRBJ2-7; D is ambiguous. The germline V gene has CDR1 MNHNY and CDR2 SVGAGI (reference sequence). This CDR3 contains 12 residues. V lost 6 bases to trimming and J lost 5 bases, with 11 bases between them. DNA for the CDR3: TGTGCCAGCAGCCCCGTCGGAAACGAGCAGTACTTC. It codes for CASSPVGNEQYF.

The gene calls are TRBV29-1 and TRBJ1-2; D not certain. This CDR3 is built from 13 residues. Germline loops: CDR1 SQVTM, CDR2 ANQGSEA. Trimming left V 4 bases short and J 3 bases short, with 12 bases between. The CDR3 DNA reads TGCAGCGTTGTATGGCAGATAGACTATGGCTACACCTTC. It encodes CSVVWQIDYGYTF.

V is TRBV3-1 (or the pseudogene TRBV3-2) and J is TRBJ2-7, with TRBD1 as a possible D gene (6 bases). The CDR3 contains 13 residues. Germline CDR1 LGHDT, CDR2 YNNKEL (reference sequence). Deletions cut 3 bases from V and 5 bases from J, with 11 bases between. CDR3 in DNA: TGTGCCAGCAGCCATGACCCAGGGGACGAGCAGTACTTC. It yields the protein CASSHDPGDEQYF.

The chain joins TRBV6-2 or TRBV6-3 to TRBJ2-1; D remains unclear. Germline V gene sequence: CDR1 MNHEY, CDR2 SVGEGT. The CDR3 runs to 14 residues. Trimming cost V 3 bases and J 0 bases, with 6 bases left between them. CDR3 in amino acids: CASSYYSSYNEQFF. CDR3 nucleotides: TGTGCCAGCAGTTATTATAGCTCCTACAATGAGCAGTTCTTC.

The chain combines TRBV24-1 with TRBJ1-4, with D possibly TRBD1 on 6 matching bases. CDR3 length: 15 residues. V lost 3 bases and J lost 5, with 12 bases in between. Germline-derived CDR1 and CDR2 are KGHDR and SFDVKD. The DNA of the CDR3 is TGTGCCACCAGTGATCCGACAGGAATCAATGAAAAACTGTTTTTT. This codes for CATSDPTGINEKLFF.

This sequence joins TRBV28 and TRBJ1-4; TRBD1 agrees at 7 bases. After removal of 2 bases from V and 1 base from J, the junction contained 4 bases not matched to a gene. This CDR3 contains 16 residues. Germline CDR1 MDHEN, CDR2 SYDVKM. This CDR3 is CASSLKGAVTNEKLFF. Here the CDR3 DNA reads TGTGCCAGCAGTTTAAAGGGGGCGGTAACTAATGAAAAACTGTTTTTT.

CDR3 sequence reads: CASSLPSAGDYGYTF. The CDR3 DNA sequence: TGTGCCAGCAGTCTCCCATCAGCGGGAGACTATGGCTACACCTTC. V usage is TRBV28 and J usage is TRBJ1-2; D unclear. CDR3 length: 15 residues. V was shortened by 5 bases and J by 3 bases, with 16 bases between the two germline ends. Germline V gives CDR1 MDHEN, CDR2 SYDVKM.

This chain links TRBV9 with TRBJ1-2; a weak D match, TRBD1 (5 bases). Germline V gives CDR1 SGDLS, CDR2 YYNGEE. The CDR3 totals 17 residues. Trimming shortened V by 0 bases and J by 6 bases, and 21 bases separated the two germline ends. The CDR3 nucleotides are TGTGCCAGCAGCGTAGGGGCTACGGACATCGGCGTGGATGGCTACACCTTC. Translation: CASSVGATDIGVDGYTF.

The rearrangement uses TRBV7-2 and TRBJ2-7, with 8 bases matching TRBD2. The ends lost 5 bases at V and 3 bases at J; junction bases unmatched: 6. The CDR3 extends over 14 amino acids. In germline, CDR1 is SGHTA, CDR2 FQGNSA. The CDR3 DNA reads TGTGCCAGCAGCCAACGACTAGCGAGCTACGAGCAGTACTTC. This encodes CASSQRLASYEQYF. The whole variable domain, filled in from reference TRBV7-2 and TRBJ2-7, reads GAGVSQSPSNKVTEKGKDVELRCDPISGHTALYWYRQSLGQGLEFLIYFQGNSAPDKSGLPSDRFSAERTGGSVSTLTIQRTQQEDSAVYLCASSQRLASYEQYFGPGTRLTVT.

V and J are TRBV2 and TRBJ2-2; no definite D call. With 3 bases removed from V and 6 bases from J, the gap between germline ends came to 8 bases. This CDR3 contains 13 residues. In germline, CDR1 is SNHLY, CDR2 FYNNEI. In DNA, the CDR3 is TGTGCCAGCAGTGAGATAGAAGCCGGGGAGCTGTTTTTT. Amino acids: CASSEIEAGELFF.